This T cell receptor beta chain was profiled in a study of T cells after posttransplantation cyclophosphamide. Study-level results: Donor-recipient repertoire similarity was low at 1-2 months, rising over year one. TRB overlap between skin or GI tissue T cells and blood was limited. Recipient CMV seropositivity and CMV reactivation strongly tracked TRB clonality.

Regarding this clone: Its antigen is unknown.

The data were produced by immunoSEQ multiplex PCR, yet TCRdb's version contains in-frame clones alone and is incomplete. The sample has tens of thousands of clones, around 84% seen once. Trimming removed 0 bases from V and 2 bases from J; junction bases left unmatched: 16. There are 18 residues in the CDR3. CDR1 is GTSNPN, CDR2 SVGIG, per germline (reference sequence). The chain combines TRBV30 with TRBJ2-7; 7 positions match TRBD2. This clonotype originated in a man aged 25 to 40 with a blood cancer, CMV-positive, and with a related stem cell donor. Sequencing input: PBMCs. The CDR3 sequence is CAWSVRRGTGTLTYEQYF. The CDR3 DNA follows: TGTGCCTGGAGTGTACGGCGGGGGACCGGGACGCTAACCTACGAGCAGTACTTC.